This T cell receptor beta chain comes out of a study of OX40 agonist ivuxolimab in advanced cancers. The CDR3 consists of 15 residues. Germline CDR1 is SGHVT and CDR2 is SQSDAQ. The V and J ends lost 5 bases and 2 bases respectively, with 14 bases between them. Some clones are missing from TCRdb's copy, which holds only in-frame ones; the method was immunoSEQ multiplex PCR. This table holds roughly 30,000 clones, approximately 88% found once. As to this clone: Its specificity is not known.

Study-level points and caveats: In general, CD8+ T cells held more expanded clones than CD4+ did, on average.

The rearrangement joins TRBV7-4 to TRBJ2-3, with a tentative D call TRBD1 (6 bases). The sequence derives from an adult with an advanced solid tumor such as melanoma, head and neck, liver or kidney cancer. The specimen was CD4+ or CD8+ T cells sorted from blood, collected in a trial of the OX40 agonist ivuxolimab. CDR3 DNA sequence: TGTGCCAGCAGCATCACCGACAGGTACACAGATACGCAGTATTTT. Its protein product is CASSITDRYTDTQYF.